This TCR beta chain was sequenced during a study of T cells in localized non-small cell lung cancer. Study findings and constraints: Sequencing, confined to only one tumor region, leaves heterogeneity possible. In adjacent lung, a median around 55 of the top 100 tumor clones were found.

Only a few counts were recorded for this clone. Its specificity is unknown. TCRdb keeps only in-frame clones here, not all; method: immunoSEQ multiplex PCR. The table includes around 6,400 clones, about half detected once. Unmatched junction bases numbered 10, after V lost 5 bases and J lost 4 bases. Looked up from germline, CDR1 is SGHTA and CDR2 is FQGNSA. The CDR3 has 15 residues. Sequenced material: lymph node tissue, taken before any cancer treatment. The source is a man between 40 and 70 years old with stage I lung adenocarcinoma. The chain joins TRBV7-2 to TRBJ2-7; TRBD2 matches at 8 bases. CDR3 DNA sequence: TGTGCCAGCAGCCGAATAGCGGGAAGTTCTTACGAGCAGTACTTC. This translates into CASSRIAGSSYEQYF.